This is a list of T cell receptor beta chains from one sample in a study of OX40 agonist ivuxolimab in advanced cancers. The table came from immunoSEQ multiplex PCR; TCRdb's copy has only in-frame clones and leaves some out. This sample yields roughly 40,000 clones, of which approximately 86% are seen a single time; roughly 12% belongs to the top ten. The specimen was CD4+ or CD8+ T cells sorted from blood, collected in a trial of the OX40 agonist ivuxolimab. These receptor sequences come from an adult with an advanced solid tumor such as melanoma, head and neck, liver or kidney cancer. The CDR3 runs from the conserved cysteine through the conserved F or W. The order of the fields is D gene, clone size, V gene, J gene, CDR3 protein, CDR3 DNA. A D gene is named only where the DNA matches it firmly. Part of the rows lack a size; the others show once, few, many or a class for expanded clones.

-	-	TRBV7-9	TRBJ1-2	CASSLINSLYGYTF	TGTGCCAGCAGCTTAATAAACAGCCTCTATGGCTACACCTTC
-	-	TRBV9	TRBJ1-2	CASSVARQNYGYTF	TGTGCCAGCAGCGTGGCAAGACAGAATTATGGCTACACCTTC
-	-	TRBV5-5	TRBJ2-1	CASSLAKRDEQFF	TGTGCCAGCAGCTTGGCGAAGCGGGATGAGCAGTTCTTC
-	few	TRBV11-1	TRBJ1-1	CASSLSWVTEAFF	TGTGCCAGCAGCTTATCATGGGTTACTGAAGCTTTCTTT
TRBD2	-	TRBV2	TRBJ2-1	CASFRREHKFF	TGTGCCAGCTTTAGGCGGGAGCATAAGTTCTTC
TRBD1	once	TRBV27	TRBJ1-1	CASITGQGEAFF	TGTGCCAGCATCACGGGACAGGGCGAAGCTTTCTTT
-	once	TRBV27	TRBJ2-1	CASSYRWSSYNEQFF	TGTGCCAGCAGTTACAGGTGGAGCTCCTACAATGAGCAGTTCTTC
-	-	TRBV2	TRBJ2-7	CASTRPGEQYF	TGTGCCAGCACGCGTCCCGGGGAGCAGTACTTC
TRBD2	-	TRBV15	TRBJ2-7	CATSDRGSGRTPYEQYF	TGTGCCACCAGCGATCGGGGGAGCGGGAGAACACCCTACGAGCAGTACTTC
-	few	TRBV5-5	TRBJ1-6	CASSLGDSGGSPLHF	TGTGCCAGCAGCTTGGGGGACTCGGGCGGTTCACCCCTCCACTTT
TRBD2	-	TRBV28	TRBJ2-2	CASSFPSGGGRNTGELFF	TGTGCCAGCAGTTTCCCCTCGGGAGGAGGGAGGAACACCGGGGAGCTGTTTTTT
-	-	TRBV7-8	TRBJ2-3	CASSSFGDVRKDTQYF	TGTGCCAGCAGCTCCTTTGGTGACGTAAGGAAAGATACGCAGTATTTT
TRBD1	-	TRBV4-1	TRBJ2-3	CASSQDGQGATDTQYF	TGCGCCAGCAGCCAAGATGGACAGGGGGCAACAGATACGCAGTATTTT
-	-	TRBV6-6	TRBJ2-5	CASSFTPTVEETQYF	TGTGCCAGCAGTTTTACGCCGACAGTGGAAGAGACCCAGTACTTC
-	-	TRBV27	TRBJ1-1	CASSLTANTEAFF	TGTGCCAGCAGCCTGACGGCGAACACTGAAGCTTTCTTT
-	-	TRBV28	TRBJ2-1	CASTIWVGAGFSNEQFF	TGTGCCAGCACCATATGGGTTGGGGCAGGGTTTAGCAATGAGCAGTTCTTC
-	-	TRBV6-5	TRBJ1-1	CASSWAREAFF	TGTGCCAGCAGTTGGGCCCGTGAAGCTTTCTTT
-	-	TRBV7-9	TRBJ1-1	CAGRGVMNTEAFF	TGTGCCGGAAGAGGGGTCATGAACACTGAAGCTTTCTTT
TRBD1	-	TRBV7-9	TRBJ1-3	CASRRQETGSGNTIYF	TGTGCCAGCAGGCGCCAGGAGACAGGGTCTGGAAACACCATATATTTT
-	-	TRBV13	TRBJ2-1	CASRSTLRDEQFF	TGTGCCAGCAGGAGCACCCTTAGGGATGAGCAGTTCTTC
-	-	TRBV10-3	TRBJ2-1	CAISSLMGGNNEQFF	TGTGCCATCAGTTCCTTAATGGGGGGCAACAATGAGCAGTTCTTC
-	-	TRBV6-5	TRBJ1-1	CASSLDGTADEAFF	TGTGCCAGCAGTCTAGACGGTACCGCCGATGAAGCTTTCTTT